These 17 T cell receptor beta chains were all obtained from the same sample, sequenced in a study of monozygotic twins with inflammatory bowel disease. TCRdb reanalyzed the 5' RACE reads and collapses them to one entry per CDR3 protein, without DNA. Recorded for this sample: more than 300,000 distinct CDR3 sequences. Sequences were obtained from blood. The source of these receptors is a human donor with ulcerative colitis or Crohn's disease, or a healthy co-twin of an affected twin (not recorded which).

The J gene is TRBJ2-7, the V gene TRBV20-1. Germline values: CDR1 DFQATT, CDR2 SNEGSKA (reference sequence). This CDR3 has 16 amino acids. This CDR3 reads CSARELRAVLRAGQYF.

The V and J genes are TRBV7-2 and TRBJ1-6; as DNA is missing, the TRBD1 call by TCRdb cannot be tested. This CDR3 spans 16 amino acids. The V gene's germline CDR1 is SGHTA and CDR2 FQGNSA. This chain's CDR3 is CASSMGQGVRNSPLHF. Based on the CDR3 plus reference TRBV7-2 and TRBJ1-6, the full variable domain is GAGVSQSPSNKVTEKGKDVELRCDPISGHTALYWYRQSLGQGLEFLIYFQGNSAPDKSGLPSDRFSAERTGGSVSTLTIQRTQQEDSAVYLCASSMGQGVRNSPLHFGNGTRLTVT.

This sequence joins TRBV11-3 and TRBJ1-1; as DNA is missing, the TRBD1 call by TCRdb cannot be tested. Germline V gene sequence: CDR1 SGHNT, CDR2 YENEEA. The CDR3 loop spans 14 amino acids. The CDR3 protein is CASSFGPGNTEAFF.

The chain joins TRBV7-2 to TRBJ2-1; the D call from TCRdb, TRBD2, cannot be confirmed without DNA. The germline V gene has CDR1 SGHTA and CDR2 FQGNSA. The CDR3 runs 17 residues. CDR3 region: CASSKAGTSGGLNEQFF.

The rearrangement links TRBV15 to TRBJ2-4; TCRdb's D call of TRBD1 is untestable without DNA. Germline V lookup: CDR1 LNHNV, CDR2 YYDKDF (reference sequence). The CDR3 runs 15 residues. The chain's CDR3 is CATSTGQGGKNIQYF.

The chain links TRBV2 to TRBJ1-1; TCRdb gives TRBD1 as the D gene, but with no DNA this cannot be confirmed. This CDR3 contains 20 residues. Germline lookup yields CDR1 SNHLY and CDR2 FYNNEI. CDR3 loop: CASSDYRGLSKPTMNTEAFF.

The chain recombines TRBV4-1 with TRBJ1-3; TCRdb's D call, TRBD1, is unchecked because there is no DNA. The CDR3 sequence is 14 residues long. Germline V CDR1 and CDR2: MGHRA, YSYEKL. CDR3: CATRRLLRDRTIYF.

V is TRBV20-1 and J is TRBJ2-4; TCRdb selects TRBD2, and the lack of DNA leaves this call unchecked. The germline V gene has CDR1 DFQATT and CDR2 SNEGSKA (reference sequence). The CDR3 spans 15 residues. CDR3 in amino acids: CSAQDATLAKNIQYF.

V gene TRBV7-2 combines with J gene TRBJ1-6; TCRdb's D gene call, TRBD1, goes unchecked for lack of DNA. This CDR3 has 14 amino acids. CDR1 and CDR2 from the germline V gene are SGHTA and FQGNSA. CDR3 loop: CASSFARGNSPLHF.

The chain carries TRBV30 and TRBJ2-7. CDR3 length equals 11 residues. Looked up from germline, CDR1 is GTSNPN and CDR2 is SVGIG (reference sequence). CDR3: CAWSGNYEQYF. Supplemented by reference TRBV30 and TRBJ2-7, the full variable domain reads SQTIHQWPATLVQPVGSPLSLECTVEGTSNPNLYWYRQAAGRGLQLLFYSVGIGQISSEVPQNLSASRPQDRQFILSSKKLLLSDSGFYLCAWSGNYEQYFGPGTRLTVT.

This chain joins TRBV6-5 and TRBJ2-5; TCRdb outputs TRBD2, but without DNA this stays unchecked. The CDR3 sequence is 18 residues long. Germline assignment: CDR1 MNHEY and CDR2 SVGAGI. CDR3 sequence reads: CASSYTSGGALYQETQYF.

This sequence joins TRBV24-1 and TRBJ2-1; lacking DNA, the TRBD1 call made by TCRdb goes unchecked. CDR3 length equals 14 residues. Germline CDR1 is KGHDR and CDR2 is SFDVKD. The CDR3 loop reads CATSDPSRTGEQFF.

The chain couples TRBV24-1 to TRBJ2-1; TCRdb indicates TRBD1, and absent DNA this call remains unverified. CDR3 length: 13 amino acids. Germline V gene data show CDR1 as KGHDR and CDR2 as SFDVKD. The CDR3 region is CATSDQGYNEQFF.

The chain is built from TRBV5-1 and TRBJ1-2; with no DNA, the TCRdb D assignment of TRBD1 cannot be verified. This CDR3 has 16 residues. Germline CDR1 and CDR2: SGHRS and YFSETQ. CDR3 sequence reads: CASSDNTGKGNYGYTF.

This sequence joins TRBV7-9 and TRBJ2-7; TCRdb lists TRBD1, though no DNA is available to test this call. Germline V gene data show CDR1 as SEHNR and CDR2 as FQNEAQ (reference sequence). The CDR3 loop spans 15 amino acids. Here the CDR3 reads CASSFRDTATYEQYF.

V usage is TRBV12-3 or TRBV12-4 and J usage is TRBJ1-1; TCRdb picks TRBD1, but there is no DNA to check that call. CDR3 length: 15 residues. The CDR3 sequence is CASSSGQTTNTEAFF.

The chain links TRBV7-9 to TRBJ1-5. Per the germline V gene, CDR1 is SEHNR and CDR2 is FQNEAQ (reference sequence). The CDR3 loop spans 13 amino acids. CDR3 sequence reads: CASSLVVGQPQHF. Filled out from reference TRBV7-9 and TRBJ1-5, the complete variable domain reads DTGVSQNPRHKITKRGQNVTFRCDPISEHNRLYWYRQTLGQGPEFLTYFQNEAQLEKSRLLSDRFSAERPKGSFSTLEIQRTEQGDSAMYLCASSLVVGQPQHFGDGTRLSIL.